Shown below are 4 T cell receptor beta chains from a single sample sequenced in a study of molecular identifiers for immune sequencing clone quantification. A single record per CDR3 protein comes from TCRdb applying MiXCR to the PCR reads. Altogether about 510,000 distinct CDR3 sequences are present, 20% to 25% being singletons, with the ten largest covering around 0.84%. Sequencing was done on a sample of naive CD8+ T cells from blood, with Jurkat cell RNA spiked in. The subset denotes: FACS-sorted CD8+CD4-CCR7+CD45RA+ naive T cells. These receptors all stem from a human donor in good health. Some libraries in this study had Jurkat cell RNA spiked in.

The sample holds many counts of this clonotype. The chain is built from TRBV27 and TRBJ2-3; D perhaps matches TRBD2 (6 bases). CDR3 length: 15 amino acids. Germline values: CDR1 MNHEY, CDR2 SMNVEV (reference sequence). V shed 7 bases and J shed 1 base, with 15 bases lying between them. CDR3 loop: CASTLVTGGTDTQYF. The DNA of the CDR3 is TGTGCCAGCACACTCGTAACGGGAGGCACAGATACGCAGTATTTT.

Only a few counts were recorded for this clonotype. The V and J genes are TRBV19 and TRBJ2-3; the D is unclear. V was cut by 3 bases and J by 2 bases, with 15 bases left in between. Germline V CDR1 and CDR2: LNHDA, SQIVND (reference sequence). This CDR3 spans 16 amino acids. CDR3 bases: TGTGCCAGTAGTATTGGCTGGGCAACTCTCACAGATACGCAGTATTTT. This sequence encodes CASSIGWATLTDTQYF.

This clonotype was seen repeatedly, ten times or more. V is TRBV12-3 or TRBV12-4 and J is TRBJ1-5, with no clear D. V was trimmed by 4 bases and J by 0 bases, leaving 10 bases between them. CDR3 length equals 15 residues. In DNA, the CDR3 is TGTGCCAGCAGTTCTGAGGAGTATAGCAATCAGCCCCAGCATTTT. This sequence encodes CASSSEEYSNQPQHF.

At least ten counts were recorded for this clonotype. The conserved phenylalanine or tryptophan is not found at the CDR3 terminus, so this likely reflects a read error. No DNA is shown, since the ends of the CDR3 on it are uncertain; the CDR3 is the one TCRdb lists. The V call is TRBV21-1, the J call TRBJ2-5; the tabulated D call, TRBD2, remains unverified against the DNA. TRBV21-1 is listed as a pseudogene. Inclusive of both ends, the CDR3 amounts to 14 amino acids. CDR3 region: CASSDSSSSPAGGS.